One and the same sample provided the 19 T cell receptor beta chains below, sequenced in a study of blood T cell repertoires in COVID-19. Only in-frame clones appear in the TCRdb table, and some are missing; sequencing was by immunoSEQ multiplex PCR. The table has 180,000 or so clones, nearly 90% seen once. Source material: PBMCs or T cells enriched from blood (not recorded which). The receptors were gathered from a woman in her 40s with acute COVID-19.

The rearrangement joins TRBV27 to TRBJ2-3; D is undetermined. Trimming cost V 5 bases and J 2 bases, with 8 bases left between them. CDR3 length: 13 residues. Germline V lookup: CDR1 MNHEY, CDR2 SMNVEV (reference sequence). CDR3 in amino acids: CASSQYTTDTQYF. The CDR3, as DNA: TGTGCCAGCAGTCAGTACACCACAGATACGCAGTATTTT.

This chain connects TRBV7-9 to TRBJ2-5, with TRBD2 matching 8 bases. V lost 1 base and J lost 5; bases outside the gene matches: 9. Germline V gene lookup returns CDR1 SEHNR and CDR2 FQNEAQ (reference sequence). This CDR3 spans 16 amino acids. The CDR3 sequence: CASSLDQGLGRETQYF. The CDR3 DNA sequence: TGTGCCAGCAGCTTAGACCAGGGACTAGGTAGGGAGACCCAGTACTTC. The full variable domain, its missing parts supplied by reference TRBV7-9 and TRBJ2-5, is DTGVSQNPRHKITKRGQNVTFRCDPISEHNRLYWYRQTLGQGPEFLTYFQNEAQLEKSRLLSDRFSAERPKGSFSTLEIQRTEQGDSAMYLCASSLDQGLGRETQYFGPGTRLLVL.

The V call is TRBV30, the J call TRBJ1-1; D call uncertain. Germline V lookup: CDR1 GTSNPN, CDR2 SVGIG (reference sequence). The V gene lost 4 bases and the J gene lost 1 base, with 4 bases spanning the gap. CDR3 length: 11 amino acids. Written as DNA, the CDR3 is TGTGCCTGGAACAGGAACACTGAAGCTTTCTTT. Protein product: CAWNRNTEAFF.

This chain uses TRBV11-3 with TRBJ2-7, with 13 bases that match TRBD2. The germline gives CDR1 SGHNT, CDR2 YENEEA. The junction had 4 bases not matched to a gene; V was cut back by 4 bases and J by 4 bases. The CDR3 contains 15 residues. The CDR3 here is CASSSGTSGTYEQYF. CDR3 in DNA: TGTGCCAGCAGCTCAGGGACTAGCGGGACTTACGAGCAGTACTTC.

V is TRBV11-3 and J is TRBJ2-1; D may be TRBD2 (5 bases). This CDR3 has 18 amino acids. Trimming removed 2 bases at V and 0 bases at J, with 17 bases between. Germline CDR1 SGHNT, CDR2 YENEEA. CDR3 loop: CASSLPPRTGRSYNEQFF. The CDR3 DNA follows: TGTGCCAGCAGCTTACCCCCAAGGACTGGCCGCTCCTACAATGAGCAGTTCTTC.

In this sample, this clone turned up a few times. The V gene is TRBV30, the J gene TRBJ2-2, with 7 nucleotides matching TRBD2. CDR1 GTSNPN and CDR2 SVGIG come from the germline V gene (reference sequence). The CDR3 runs to 16 residues. V lost 3 bases, J lost 0 bases, and 7 bases stayed unmatched. CDR3 in amino acids: CAWRGRSGANTGELFF. CDR3 nucleotides: TGTGCCTGGAGGGGTCGAAGCGGGGCGAACACCGGGGAGCTGTTTTTT.

This sequence joins TRBV28 and TRBJ2-1; 8 bases map to TRBD2. This CDR3 spans 15 amino acids. Trimming removed 5 bases from V and 7 bases from J; junction bases left unmatched: 10. Germline V lookup: CDR1 MDHEN, CDR2 SYDVKM. The CDR3 sequence is CASSLPGGQENEQFF. The CDR3 nucleotides read TGTGCCAGCAGTCTCCCGGGGGGGCAGGAGAATGAGCAGTTCTTC.

This chain uses TRBV10-3 with TRBJ1-4, with a weak D call TRBD1 (6 bases). The germline gives CDR1 ENHRY, CDR2 SYGVKD. V lost 6 bases and J lost 4, with 9 bases in between. The CDR3 consists of 13 residues. CDR3 nucleotides: TGTGCCATCAGGGACAGCGGTAATGAAAAACTGTTTTTT. Its translation is CAIRDSGNEKLFF.

The rearrangement links TRBV11-2 to TRBJ2-1, with D perhaps matching TRBD2 (6 bases). The CDR3 totals 12 residues. The germline V and J ends were trimmed by 1 base and 8 bases, with 6 bases remaining between them. Germline CDR1 is SGHAT and CDR2 is FQNNGV. The CDR3: CASSLVADEQFF. The CDR3 DNA follows: TGTGCCAGCAGCTTAGTAGCGGATGAGCAGTTCTTC. Filled out from reference TRBV11-2 and TRBJ2-1, the complete variable domain reads EAGVAQSPRYKIIEKRQSVAFWCNPISGHATLYWYQQILGQGPKLLIQFQNNGVVDDSQLPKDRFSAERLKGVDSTLKIQPAKLEDSAVYLCASSLVADEQFFGPGTRLTVL.

The rearrangement joins TRBV28 to TRBJ2-1, with 8 bases identical to TRBD1. The CDR3 spans 20 residues. Losses at the gene ends were 7 bases for V and 0 bases for J; bases not matched to a gene: 20. Germline V gives CDR1 MDHEN, CDR2 SYDVKM. CDR3 residues: CASTGTGTGRRGSSYNEQFF. In nucleotides, the CDR3 is TGTGCCAGCACTGGAACCGGGACAGGACGAAGGGGATCCTCCTACAATGAGCAGTTCTTC.

There are a few counts of this clone. V and J are TRBV27 and TRBJ2-2; 7 nucleotides line up with TRBD2. V dropped 3 bases and J dropped 6; count of bases not matched to a gene: 10. The V gene's germline CDR1 is MNHEY and CDR2 SMNVEV (reference sequence). This CDR3 spans 16 amino acids. The CDR3 bases are TGTGCCAGCAGTTTCCGCGGGGGTGCGGTGCCCGGGGAGCTGTTTTTT. Protein sequence: CASSFRGGAVPGELFF.

The rearrangement joins TRBV5-4 to TRBJ1-2; 10 nucleotides line up with TRBD1. This CDR3 is built from 14 residues. After removal of 5 bases from V and 7 bases from J, the junction contained 8 bases not matched to a gene. Germline V gene data show CDR1 as SGHNT and CDR2 as YYREEE (reference sequence). The DNA of the CDR3 is TGTGCCAGCAGGGTGGGGACAGGGGCGGCTGGCTACACCTTC. Translation: CASRVGTGAAGYTF.

V usage is TRBV2 and J usage is TRBJ1-4; D is uncertain. The CDR3 spans 10 residues. The V gene lost 8 bases and the J gene lost 7 bases, with 5 bases spanning the gap. CDR1 is SNHLY, CDR2 FYNNEI, per germline. CDR3 sequence reads: CASRVEKLFF. The CDR3 DNA is TGTGCCAGCCGAGTTGAAAAACTGTTTTTT.

V and J are TRBV19 and TRBJ2-5; D may be TRBD2 (5 bases). The V gene's germline CDR1 is LNHDA and CDR2 SQIVND (reference sequence). The V end lost 1 base, the J end lost 5 bases, and 20 bases lay between the germline ends. CDR3 length equals 17 residues. The CDR3, as DNA: TGTGCCAGTAGTATAGTACTGGTTAGCGAGGGTCATGAGACCCAGTACTTC. This translates into CASSIVLVSEGHETQYF.

V gene TRBV4-3 combines with J gene TRBJ1-4, with no clear D. V was pared by 0 bases and J by 6 bases, with 5 bases between. The length of the CDR3 is 13 residues. Germline-derived CDR1 and CDR2 are LGHNA and YSLEER. The CDR3 DNA sequence: TGCGCCAGCAGCCAAGATCGAGATGAAAAACTGTTTTTT. Its translation: CASSQDRDEKLFF.

V gene TRBV9 combines with J gene TRBJ2-2; weak D call: TRBD2 (7 bases). V dropped 4 bases and J dropped 5 bases, with 12 bases sitting between them. CDR3 length: 14 residues. Germline CDR1 and CDR2: SGDLS and YYNGEE. The CDR3 coding sequence is TGTGCCAGCAGCCCTCGGGGGGCGACCGGGGAGCTGTTTTTT. Translated: CASSPRGATGELFF.

The rearrangement joins TRBV28 to TRBJ1-1; perhaps TRBD1 as D (5 bases). The CDR3 is made up of 18 amino acids. Between the trimmed V and J ends, which lost 0 bases and 0 bases, there was a span of 17 bases. Per the germline V gene, CDR1 is MDHEN and CDR2 is SYDVKM. CDR3 nucleotides: TGTGCCAGCAGTTTATGGGATGTAGAGACAGCTGTGAACACTGAAGCTTTCTTT. Its protein is CASSLWDVETAVNTEAFF.

V usage is TRBV6-1 and J usage is TRBJ1-2; D is uncertain. Germline lookup yields CDR1 MNHNS and CDR2 SASEGT. V was shortened by 2 bases and J by 2 bases, with 12 bases between the two germline ends. There are 15 residues in the CDR3. DNA for the CDR3: TGTGCCAGCAGTGAAAAAGCGGCAGCAAACTATGGCTACACCTTC. Its translation: CASSEKAAANYGYTF.

The V call is TRBV28, the J call TRBJ1-3; TRBD1 agrees at 7 bases. This CDR3 has 18 residues. V shed 3 bases, J shed 1 base, and the junction held 12 bases outside the gene matches. Germline CDR1 and CDR2: MDHEN and SYDVKM. CDR3 sequence (DNA): TGTGCCAGCAGTTTCGTTGGGAACAGGGGTCTATCTGGAAACACCATATATTTT. Encoded protein: CASSFVGNRGLSGNTIYF. The full variable domain, rest sourced from reference TRBV28 and TRBJ1-3, is DVKVTQSSRYLVKRTGEKVFLECVQDMDHENMFWYRQDPGLGLRLIYFSYDVKMKEKGDIPEGYSVSREKKERFSLILESASTNQTSMYLCASSFVGNRGLSGNTIYFGEGSWLTVV.